The clone carrying this T cell receptor (beta chain) was counted only a few times. Its specificity is unknown. Unique molecular identifiers were carried by the TCR beta cDNA libraries. The T cell input of roughly 0.85 to 11 million gave a few hundred thousand cDNA molecules. MiXCR was run by TCRdb on the PCR reads, yielding one entry per CDR3 protein. Found here are 350,000 to 450,000 distinct CDR3 sequences, around 37% of them singletons; the top ten hold roughly 13%. The source of the sample is a study of post-analysis software for immune sequencing data. The wider study: Included among the disease courses, which were recorded for the cohort, were relapsing-remitting, secondary progressive and progressive-relapsing multiple sclerosis.

Study-level findings and limits: Patients with multiple sclerosis recorded significantly lower normalized Chao1 diversity than controls, the study found. TRBV5-6, TRBV5-1 and TRBV20-1 belonged to a set of about 5 TRBV segments that were more frequent in patients than controls. Under the F measure, samples that were prepared in one batch clustered strongly together.

The CDR3 is 11 amino acids. Sequenced material: blood. V gene TRBV21-1 combines with J gene TRBJ1-5. TRBV21-1 is an annotated pseudogene. This clonotype originated in a girl between 5 and 17 years old with multiple sclerosis. The CDR3 coding sequence is TGTGGGAGGGCTACGAATCAGCCCCAGCATTTT. The encoded protein is CGRATNQPQHF.